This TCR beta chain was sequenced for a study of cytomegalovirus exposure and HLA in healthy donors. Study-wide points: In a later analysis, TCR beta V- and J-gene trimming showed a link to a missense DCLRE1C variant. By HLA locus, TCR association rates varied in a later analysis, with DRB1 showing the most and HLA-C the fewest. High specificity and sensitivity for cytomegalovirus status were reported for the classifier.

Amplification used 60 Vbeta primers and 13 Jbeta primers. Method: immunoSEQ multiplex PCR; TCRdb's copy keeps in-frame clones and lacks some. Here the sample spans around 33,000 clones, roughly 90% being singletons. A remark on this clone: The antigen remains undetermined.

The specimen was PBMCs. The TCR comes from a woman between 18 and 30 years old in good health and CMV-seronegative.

The CDR3: CASSLGRGTQYF. CDR3 DNA: TGTGCCAGCAGCTTAGGGCGGGGCACCCAGTACTTC. The chain uses TRBV7-2 and TRBJ2-5; the D gene is possibly TRBD2 (6 bases). The CDR3 runs 12 residues. Deletions cut 1 base from V and 8 bases from J, with 8 bases between. Germline V lookup: CDR1 SGHTA, CDR2 FQGNSA. The complete variable domain, with remaining parts taken from reference TRBV7-2 and TRBJ2-5, reads GAGVSQSPSNKVTEKGKDVELRCDPISGHTALYWYRQSLGQGLEFLIYFQGNSAPDKSGLPSDRFSAERTGGSVSTLTIQRTQQEDSAVYLCASSLGRGTQYFGPGTRLLVL.